The 2 T cell receptor beta chains listed next were all sequenced from one sample in a study of graft-versus-host responses after intestinal transplantation. The method was immunoSEQ multiplex PCR; TCRdb's version includes in-frame clones alone and lacks a portion of them. Of about 20,000 clones in the sample, about half were seen once. Here the sequenced sample was alloreactive CD4+ T cells from a mixed lymphocyte reaction culture, taken before intestinal transplant. The subset here: CFSE-low proliferating T cells sorted from approximately six-day pre-transplant mixed lymphocyte reaction (GvH or HvG direction). These receptor sequences come from a human patient who received an intestinal transplant.

V usage is TRBV6-6 and J usage is TRBJ1-2; D is ambiguous. Germline loops: CDR1 MNHNY, CDR2 SVGAGI (reference sequence). The V end was cut by 7 bases, the J end by 4 bases, with 16 bases between. This CDR3 contains 14 residues. DNA for the CDR3: TGTGCCAGCACTAACGCCGGGGAGCCCTATGGCTACACCTTC. This encodes CASTNAGEPYGYTF.

The chain links TRBV2 to TRBJ1-2; 7 bases map to TRBD1. CDR1 is SNHLY, CDR2 FYNNEI, per germline. CDR3 size: 14 residues. CDR3 amino acids: CATSGTEANYGYTF. The CDR3 DNA follows: TGTGCAACCTCCGGGACAGAAGCTAACTATGGCTACACCTTC.